This TCR beta chain was observed in a study of blood T cell repertoires in COVID-19. The wider study: Sites across the United States, Italy and Spain contributed samples from acute and convalescent COVID-19.

From germline, CDR1 is MNHEY and CDR2 SVGAGI. With 2 bases removed from V and 5 bases from J, the gap between germline ends came to 12 bases. The CDR3 runs 14 residues. As processed by the authors: From reference gene primer amplification, estimates of nucleated cell counts were derived. Here immunoSEQ multiplex PCR was the method, and the copy in TCRdb shows in-frame clones only, minus some. V, J and clone size are those of that table, while D and trimming were read from the DNA. This sample yields around 460,000 clones, of which 80% to 90% are seen a single time; approximately 0.92% belongs to the top ten. In Seattle, patients joined the study during active infection and were tracked longitudinally. With respect to this clone: The same CDR3 arises from other DNA sequences in this sample as well.

The sequenced sample was peripheral blood. This rearrangement joins TRBV6-5 to TRBJ1-2; possible D gene TRBD1, 5 bases. The TCR originated in a man between 18 and 35 years old with COVID-19, enrolled during active disease. CDR3 in amino acids: CASSYRGFDYGYTF. The CDR3 DNA is TGTGCCAGCAGTTACAGGGGATTTGATTATGGCTACACCTTC.